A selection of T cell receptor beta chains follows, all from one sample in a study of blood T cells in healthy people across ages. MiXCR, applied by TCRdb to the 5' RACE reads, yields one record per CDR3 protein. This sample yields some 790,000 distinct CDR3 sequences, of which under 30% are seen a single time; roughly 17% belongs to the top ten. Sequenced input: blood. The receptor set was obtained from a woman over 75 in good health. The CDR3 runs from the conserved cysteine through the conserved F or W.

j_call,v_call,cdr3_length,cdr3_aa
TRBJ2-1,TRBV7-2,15,CASSEDGSSYNEQFF
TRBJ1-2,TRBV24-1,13,CATSDFGTDGYTF
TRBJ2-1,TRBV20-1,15,CSARTSGGVYNEQFF
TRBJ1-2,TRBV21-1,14,CASSKGRCSYGYTF
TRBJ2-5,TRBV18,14,CASSPFILQETQYF
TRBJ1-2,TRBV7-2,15,CASSLVVDRGYGYTF
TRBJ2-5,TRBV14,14,CASSQWRGEETQYF
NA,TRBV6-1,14,CASSRDHLYNEQYF
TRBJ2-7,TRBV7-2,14,CASSPGGYVHEQYF
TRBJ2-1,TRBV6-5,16,CASSLDPQGRSNEQFF
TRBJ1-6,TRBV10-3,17,CAISGALGPSYNSPLHF
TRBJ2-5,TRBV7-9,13,CAGQGSPQETQYF
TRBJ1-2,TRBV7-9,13,CASRSEGVRGYTF
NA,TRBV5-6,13,CACSPSGGETQYF
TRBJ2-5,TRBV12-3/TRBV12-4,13,CASSRQVNLDQYF
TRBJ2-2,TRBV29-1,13,CSVRSGTSGELFF
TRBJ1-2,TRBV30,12,CAWSGSNSGYTF
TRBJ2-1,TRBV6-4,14,CASGTSGGAGEQFF
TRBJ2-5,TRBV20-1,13,CSAPEWGEETQYF
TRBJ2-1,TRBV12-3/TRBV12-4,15,CASRTGTSGRVGQFF
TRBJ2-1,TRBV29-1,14,CSVERAKGVNEQFF
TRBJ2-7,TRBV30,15,CAWSAYIAGGYEQYF
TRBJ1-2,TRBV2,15,CASSDGTVSNYGYTF
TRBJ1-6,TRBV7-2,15,CASSLASSYNSPLHF
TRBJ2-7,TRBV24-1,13,CATSDLTTGKQYF
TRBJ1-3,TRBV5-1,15,CASSFDMARGNTIYF
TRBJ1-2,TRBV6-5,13,CASRPGQGNGYTF
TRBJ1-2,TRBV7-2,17,CASSVRGQGLASYGYTF
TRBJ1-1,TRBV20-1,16,CSARIGGRAVGTEAFF
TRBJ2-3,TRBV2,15,CASSETTSSTDTQYF
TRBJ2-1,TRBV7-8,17,CASSRGLAQSSYNEQFF
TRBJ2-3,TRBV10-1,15,CASSDRGKPTDTQYF
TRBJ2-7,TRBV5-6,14,CASSLARGIDEQYF
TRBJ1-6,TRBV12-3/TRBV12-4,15,CASNSGTGYNSPLHF
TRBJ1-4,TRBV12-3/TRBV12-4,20,CASSQDAFGKAGVNNEKLFF
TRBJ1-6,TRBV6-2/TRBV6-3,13,CASSYSSGKSLHF
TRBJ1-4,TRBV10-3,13,CAISESINEKLFF
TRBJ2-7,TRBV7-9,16,CASSRLRQVSSYEQYF
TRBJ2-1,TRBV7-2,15,CASSFQAGAGDEQFF
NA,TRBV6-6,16,CASSYSDQGARQTQYF
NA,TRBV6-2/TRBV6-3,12,CASSYEEVEQYF
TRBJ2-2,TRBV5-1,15,CASSSTSVGTGELFF
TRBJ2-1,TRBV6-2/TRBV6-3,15,CASRPSGVREGEQFF
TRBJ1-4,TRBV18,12,CASSPEGEKLFF
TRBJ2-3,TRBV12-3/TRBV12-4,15,CASSLERGRTDAQYF
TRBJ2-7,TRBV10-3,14,CAISAGQGKDEQYF
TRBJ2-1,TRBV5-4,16,CASSPTGGEGQETQFF
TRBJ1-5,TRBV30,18,CAWRFSWTGFVSNQPQHF
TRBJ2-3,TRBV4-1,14,CASSQAQGTDTQYF
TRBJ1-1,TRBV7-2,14,CASSLVQGATEAFF
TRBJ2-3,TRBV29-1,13,CSVSPGISDTQYF
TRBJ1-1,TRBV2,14,CASSRSQTSTEAFF
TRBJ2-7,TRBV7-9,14,CASSFVGGEYEQYF
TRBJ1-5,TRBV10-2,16,CAPSPGTVYSNQPQHF
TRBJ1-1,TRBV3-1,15,CASSLLMGGGTEAFF
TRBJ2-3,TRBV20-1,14,CSATGQANTDTQYF